One sample yielded the 20 T cell receptor beta chains listed below, sequenced in a study of T cell responses to AZD1222 COVID-19 vaccine. Using immunoSEQ multiplex PCR, the repertoire was profiled, and TCRdb retains in-frame clones only, with some absent. Altogether 95,000 to 150,000 clones are present, roughly 87% being singletons, with the ten largest covering roughly a tenth. The sequencing here drew on peripheral blood, taken on day 0 of AZD1222 vaccination. The receptors originated from an adult in good health.

V and J are TRBV7-6 and TRBJ2-3; 7 bases map to TRBD2. CDR1 is SGHVS and CDR2 is FNYEAQ in the germline V gene. The junction had 8 bases not matched to a gene; V was cut back by 2 bases and J by 6 bases. This CDR3 is 15 amino acids long. Written as DNA, the CDR3 is TGTGCCAGCAGCTTACTCCTCGGGGAGGGGGATACGCAGTATTTT. The encoded protein is CASSLLLGEGDTQYF. Filled out from reference TRBV7-6 and TRBJ2-3, the complete variable domain reads GAGVSQSPRYKVTKRGQDVALRCDPISGHVSLYWYRQALGQGPEFLTYFNYEAQQDKSGLPNDRFSAERPEGSISTLTIQRTEQRDSAMYRCASSLLLGEGDTQYFGPGTRLTVL.

The CDR3 is CASRGQGDEKLFF. The CDR3 nucleotides are TGTGCCAGCAGGGGACAGGGAGATGAAAAACTGTTTTTT. The V call is TRBV5-4, the J call TRBJ1-4; TRBD1 matches 9 bases. This CDR3 spans 13 amino acids. Germline V gene data show CDR1 as SGHNT and CDR2 as YYREEE (reference sequence). With V trimmed by 5 bases and J by 6 bases, 2 bases remained unmatched. The entire variable domain, with the rest obtained from reference TRBV5-4 and TRBJ1-4, is as follows: ETGVTQSPTHLIKTRGQQVTLRCSSQSGHNTVSWYQQALGQGPQFIFQYYREEENGRGNFPPRFSGLQFPNYSSELNVNALELDDSALYLCASRGQGDEKLFFGSGTQLSVL.

CDR3 sequence: CSVLNEDGYTF. CDR3 nucleotide sequence: TGCAGCGTCTTGAATGAGGATGGCTACACCTTC. The chain recombines TRBV29-1 with TRBJ1-2; unclear D gene. V gave up 6 bases and J gave up 6 bases, with 11 bases separating them. Germline CDR1 and CDR2: SQVTM and ANQGSEA. The CDR3 is 11 residues long.

This CDR3 is CASSLVTGEETQYF. The CDR3 bases are TGTGCCAGCAGCTTAGTGACAGGGGAAGAGACCCAGTACTTC. The J gene is TRBJ2-5, the V gene TRBV7-2; 8 nucleotides agree with TRBD1. With 1 base clipped from V and 3 bases from J, the junction kept 1 base outside the gene matches. CDR3 length: 14 residues. CDR1 is SGHTA and CDR2 is FQGNSA in the germline V gene.

This clone appeared once. The rearrangement joins TRBV5-1 to TRBJ2-7, with 12 bases that match TRBD1. The germline V gene has CDR1 SGHRS and CDR2 YFSETQ. V dropped 0 bases and J dropped 6; count of bases not matched to a gene: 4. CDR3 length equals 15 residues. The CDR3 loop reads CASSLEGQGAREQYF. The CDR3 DNA sequence: TGCGCCAGCAGCTTGGAGGGACAGGGGGCGCGCGAGCAGTACTTC.

The chain has TRBV6-5 and TRBJ1-1; TRBD1 is a possible D gene (5 bases). Germline V gene sequence: CDR1 MNHEY, CDR2 SVGAGI. Trimming pared 7 bases from V and 8 bases from J, leaving 11 bases between. This CDR3 spans 11 amino acids. The DNA for the CDR3 is TGTGCCAGCAAGGTAGGGACCGAAGCTTTCTTT. Protein product: CASKVGTEAFF.

This chain links TRBV6-1 with TRBJ2-2; D tentatively reads TRBD1 or TRBD2 (5 bases each). The length of the CDR3 is 17 residues. In germline, CDR1 is MNHNS, CDR2 SASEGT. V lost 1 base and J lost 5, with 17 bases in between. This CDR3 reads CASSEGSLGPGTGELFF. In DNA form, the CDR3 reads TGTGCCAGCAGTGAAGGTTCACTGGGACCTGGGACCGGGGAGCTGTTTTTT.

In this sample, this clone turned up once. V gene TRBV27 combines with J gene TRBJ1-4, with TRBD1 matching 8 bases. With V trimmed by 5 bases and J by 3 bases, 2 bases remained unmatched. Germline CDR1 reads MNHEY; CDR2 reads SMNVEV (reference sequence). This CDR3 has 14 amino acids. The CDR3 nucleotides read TGTGCCAGCAGTCGGGACAGGTCTAATGAAAAACTGTTTTTT. It is translated as CASSRDRSNEKLFF. The full variable domain, completed using reference TRBV27 and TRBJ1-4, is EAQVTQNPRYLITVTGKKLTVTCSQNMNHEYMSWYRQDPGLGLRQIYYSMNVEVTDKGDVPEGYKVSRKEKRNFPLILESPSPNQTSLYFCASSRDRSNEKLFFGSGTQLSVL.

The CDR3 bases are TGTGCCAGCAGTGTGTTCGGGGAGCTGTTTTTT. Its protein is CASSVFGELFF. The V and J genes are TRBV2 and TRBJ2-2; the D is unclear. Germline V gives CDR1 SNHLY, CDR2 FYNNEI. The CDR3 is made up of 11 amino acids. V lost 4 bases and J 7 bases, leaving 4 bases between the germline ends.

V is TRBV2 and J is TRBJ2-3, with TRBD1 matching 7 bases. Germline-derived CDR1 and CDR2 are SNHLY and FYNNEI. The CDR3 is made up of 13 amino acids. Trimming cost V 10 bases and J 0 bases; bases outside gene matches: 4. This CDR3 is CANGQVSTDTQYF. The CDR3 DNA follows: TGTGCCAATGGACAGGTTAGCACAGATACGCAGTATTTT.

This chain joins TRBV19 and TRBJ2-4, with 9 bases lining up with TRBD1. This CDR3 is 14 amino acids long. The germline gives CDR1 LNHDA, CDR2 SQIVND (reference sequence). V trimming: 5 bases; J trimming: 3 bases; junction bases outside the gene matches: 2. Here the CDR3 reads CASSRTGVKNIQYF. DNA of the CDR3: TGTGCCAGTAGTCGGACAGGGGTCAAAAACATTCAGTACTTC.

The rearrangement uses TRBV5-5 and TRBJ1-2; D is possibly TRBD1 (5 bases). The V and J ends lost 7 bases and 2 bases respectively, with 12 bases between them. This CDR3 contains 13 residues. Germline V lookup: CDR1 SGHKS, CDR2 YYEKEE (reference sequence). CDR3 bases: TGTGCCAGCGAGAGGGACGGAAACTATGGCTACACCTTC. Translated, it gives CASERDGNYGYTF.

This chain joins TRBV9 and TRBJ2-7; D ambiguous. The CDR3 contains 15 residues. Germline-derived CDR1 and CDR2 are SGDLS and YYNGEE. Trimming shortened V by 0 bases and J by 0 bases, and 10 bases separated the two germline ends. CDR3 DNA sequence: TGTGCCAGCAGCGTAGAAGGGATGAGCTCCTACGAGCAGTACTTC. Its protein is CASSVEGMSSYEQYF.

In the case of this clone: At one boundary the junction diverges from the germline segment, which might be a read error. The chain uses TRBV5-1 and TRBJ2-7; D perhaps matches TRBD2 (6 bases). The V gene's germline CDR1 is SGHRS and CDR2 YFSETQ. The CDR3 has 12 residues. CDR3 loop: CASSLVAGIWDF. CDR3 nucleotide sequence: TGCGCCAGCAGCTTGGTGGCGGGGATATGGGATTTC.

The CDR3 sequence is CASSIGPSGGSSYNEQFF. CDR3 coding DNA: TGTGCCAGTAGTATTGGGCCTAGCGGGGGAAGCTCCTACAATGAGCAGTTCTTC. The chain links TRBV19 to TRBJ2-1, with 10 bases matching TRBD2. The CDR3 loop spans 18 amino acids. The V gene end was trimmed by 3 bases and the J gene end by 0 bases; junction bases not matched to a gene: 8. Looked up from germline, CDR1 is LNHDA and CDR2 is SQIVND (reference sequence).

The chain couples TRBV5-1 to TRBJ2-7, with 7 bases that match TRBD2. This CDR3 spans 14 amino acids. The germline gives CDR1 SGHRS, CDR2 YFSETQ. V lost 6 bases and J lost 0; bases outside the gene matches: 6. CDR3 nucleotide sequence: TGCGCCAGCAAGCGGGACTCCCACTCCTACGAGCAGTACTTC. Encoded protein: CASKRDSHSYEQYF.

This clone was picked up a small number of times. The rearrangement links TRBV29-1 to TRBJ2-7, with D hard to call. CDR3 size: 12 residues. Germline V gene sequence: CDR1 SQVTM, CDR2 ANQGSEA. Trimming took off 1 base at V and 5 bases at J, with 9 bases between the two ends. As DNA, the CDR3 is TGCAGCGTTGAAGGTCTCTCGGACGAGCAGTACTTC. Translated: CSVEGLSDEQYF.

This clone was picked up one time. This rearrangement joins TRBV28 to TRBJ2-7, with 11 bases matching TRBD1. Germline CDR1 is MDHEN and CDR2 is SYDVKM. The junction had 3 bases not matched to a gene; V was cut back by 4 bases and J by 1 base. The CDR3 spans 15 residues. For the CDR3, the DNA is TGTGCCAGCAGTTCCGGGACAGGGGGTTCCTACGAGCAGTACTTC. Translating it yields CASSSGTGGSYEQYF.

As to this clone: One junction end disagrees with the germline gene, perhaps due to a read error. The rearrangement uses TRBV9 and TRBJ2-5; D is possibly TRBD2 (6 bases). This CDR3 region has 15 residues. CDR1 and CDR2 (germline): SGDLS, YYNGEE. CDR3 amino acids: CARSVGPEGLETQYF. The CDR3 DNA sequence: TGTGCCCGCAGCGTAGGCCCGGAGGGCCTCGAGACCCAGTACTTC.

V gene TRBV30 combines with J gene TRBJ2-3, with TRBD1 matching over 8 bases. Germline CDR1 reads GTSNPN; CDR2 reads SVGIG (reference sequence). Losses at the gene ends were 4 bases for V and 1 base for J; bases not matched to a gene: 7. The CDR3 extends over 15 amino acids. The CDR3 nucleotides are TGTGCCTGGAACGCACAGGGGGAGGGCACAGATACGCAGTATTTT. Its translation is CAWNAQGEGTDTQYF.